The clone carrying this TCR beta chain has only one observation. Its antigen remains unknown. This sample was taken from a study of blood T cells in healthy people across ages. Sample-barcoded 5' priming and a J-beta primer mix drove a second PCR of about 6 to 11 cycles. Each CDR3 protein gets one entry after TCRdb re-called the 5' RACE reads with MiXCR. This table holds around 900,000 distinct CDR3 sequences, 29% found once. This CDR3 has 13 amino acids. V lost 5 bases, J lost 5 bases, and 15 bases lay in between. Germline V gives CDR1 SQVTM, CDR2 ANQGSEA. Study-level points and caveats: Estimates of diversity drawn from one million T cells were considered underestimates.

The sequenced sample was blood. This chain joins TRBV29-1 and TRBJ2-5; maybe TRBD2 (5 bases). The TCR sequence derives from a woman older than 75 in good health. CDR3 in amino acids: CSVTMLARETQYF. CDR3 DNA: TGCAGCGTTACTATGCTAGCTCGGGAGACCCAGTACTTC.